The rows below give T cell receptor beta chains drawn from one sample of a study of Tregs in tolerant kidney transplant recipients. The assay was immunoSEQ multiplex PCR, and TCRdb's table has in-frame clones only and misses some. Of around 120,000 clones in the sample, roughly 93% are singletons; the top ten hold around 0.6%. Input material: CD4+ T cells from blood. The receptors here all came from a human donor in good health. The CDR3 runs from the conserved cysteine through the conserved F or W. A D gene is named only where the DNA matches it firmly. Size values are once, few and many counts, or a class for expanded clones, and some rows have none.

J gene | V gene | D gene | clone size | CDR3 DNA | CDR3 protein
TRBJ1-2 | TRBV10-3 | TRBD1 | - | TGTGCCATCAGTGCCCCCGGACAGGATGGCTACACCTTC | CAISAPGQDGYTF
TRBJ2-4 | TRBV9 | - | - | TGTGCCAGCAGCGTAGTCCCCGGGCCCCTGAACATTCAGTACTTC | CASSVVPGPLNIQYF
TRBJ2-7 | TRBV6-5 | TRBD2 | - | TGTGCCAGCAGTGGGCAAGCGGGAGGGCCCTACGAGCAGTACTTC | CASSGQAGGPYEQYF
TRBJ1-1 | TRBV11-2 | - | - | TGTGCCAGCAGCCGAATCGGGGGGAAAACTGAAGCTTTCTTT | CASSRIGGKTEAFF
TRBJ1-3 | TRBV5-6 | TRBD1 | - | TGTGCCAGCAGCCGAGACAGGGGGACTGTCCCTGGAAACACCATATATTTT | CASSRDRGTVPGNTIYF
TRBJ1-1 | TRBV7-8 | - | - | TGTGCCAGCAGCACCGGACAAGCTAGGACTGAAGCTTTCTTT | CASSTGQARTEAFF
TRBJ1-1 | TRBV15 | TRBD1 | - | TGTGCCACCAGCAAGGACAGGGGGCGGACTGAAGCTTTCTTT | CATSKDRGRTEAFF
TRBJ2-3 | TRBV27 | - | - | TGTGCCAGCAGAAAAACAGGCTTGGATACGCAGTATTTT | CASRKTGLDTQYF
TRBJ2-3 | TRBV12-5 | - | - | TGTGCTAGTGGTTTGGGGGACCCGCGGGAAGATACGCAGTATTTT | CASGLGDPREDTQYF
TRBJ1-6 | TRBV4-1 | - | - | TGCGCCAGCAGCCACCCCGACAGGCCGAATTCACCCCTCCACTTT | CASSHPDRPNSPLHF
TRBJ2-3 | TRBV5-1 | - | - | TGCGCCAGCAGCTTGGTTACCCCAGATACGCAGTATTTT | CASSLVTPDTQYF
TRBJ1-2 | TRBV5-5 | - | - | TGTGCCAGCAGCTTTTCGGGGGAGCGGGGCTACACCTTC | CASSFSGERGYTF
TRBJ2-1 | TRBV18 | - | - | TGTGCCAGCTACTCCATCAATCGCGACTTACGCTCCTACAATGAGCAGTTCTTC | CASYSINRDLRSYNEQFF
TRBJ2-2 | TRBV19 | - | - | TGTGCCAGTAGTGCGGAGGTCGTCGCCGGGGAGCTGTTTTTT | CASSAEVVAGELFF
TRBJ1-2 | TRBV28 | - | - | TGTGCCAGCAGTTTAAGCCATTATGGCTACACCTTC | CASSLSHYGYTF
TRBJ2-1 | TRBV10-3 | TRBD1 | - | TGTGCCATCAGTGAGATGGGGACAGGCAATGAGCAGTTCTTC | CAISEMGTGNEQFF
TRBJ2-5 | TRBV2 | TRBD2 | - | TGTGCCAGCAGTGAACTAGCGGGGGAAGGGGAGACCCAGTACTTC | CASSELAGEGETQYF
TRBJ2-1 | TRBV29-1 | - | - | TGCAGCGTTGGGCACTACAATGAGCAGTTCTTC | CSVGHYNEQFF
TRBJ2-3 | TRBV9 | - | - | TGTGCCAGCAGCGTAACCAGCGGCACAGATACGCAGTATTTT | CASSVTSGTDTQYF
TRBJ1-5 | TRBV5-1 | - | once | TGCGCCAGCAGCCCCAGGGGAGACAATCAGCCCCAGCATTTT | CASSPRGDNQPQHF
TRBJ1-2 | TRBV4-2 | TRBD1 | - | TGTGCCAGCACCAGCCAAGGTGAGAACAGGGGGCTCGGCTACACCTTC | CASTSQGENRGLGYTF
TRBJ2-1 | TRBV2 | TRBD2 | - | TGTGCCAGCACCCAGCGGGGGGGATCCTACAATGAGCAGTTCTTC | CASTQRGGSYNEQFF
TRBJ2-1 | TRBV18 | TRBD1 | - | TGTGCCAGCTCACCACGGGGACAGGGGACCTACAATGAGCAGTTCTTC | CASSPRGQGTYNEQFF
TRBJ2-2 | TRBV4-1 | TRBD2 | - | TGCGCCAGCAGTCAACCGGGAGGGCCAGCCGGGGAGCTGTTTTTT | CASSQPGGPAGELFF
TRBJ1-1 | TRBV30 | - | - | TGTGTCTGGAGTGTAAGGGGGTTGAACACTGAAGCTTTCTTT | CVWSVRGLNTEAFF
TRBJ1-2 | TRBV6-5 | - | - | TGTGCCAGCAGTTACGCGGGGGACGGTGGCTATGGCTACACCTTC | CASSYAGDGGYGYTF
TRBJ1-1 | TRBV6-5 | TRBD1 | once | TGTGCCAGCAAAATACAGGGGGCATGGGACACTGAAGCTTTCTTT | CASKIQGAWDTEAFF
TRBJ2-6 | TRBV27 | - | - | TGTGCCAGCAGACAGGAAGGGGCCAACGTCCTGACTTTC | CASRQEGANVLTF
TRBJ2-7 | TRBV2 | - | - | TGTGCCAGCAGTGAAGCCCCGGGACGACTCTACGAGCAGTACTTC | CASSEAPGRLYEQYF
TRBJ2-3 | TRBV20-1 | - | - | TGCAGTGCAATACGGAATACGCAGTATTTT | CSAIRNTQYF
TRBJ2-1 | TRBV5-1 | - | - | TGCGCCAGCAGCTTGGTTCAGGGTGATGAGCAGTTCTTC | CASSLVQGDEQFF
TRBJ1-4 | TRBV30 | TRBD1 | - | TGTGCCTGGAACCGACAGGGGGCCAACCCAACTAATGAAAAACTGTTTTTT | CAWNRQGANPTNEKLFF
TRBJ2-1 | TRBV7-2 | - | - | TGTGCCAGCAGCCTCAACCGGGGGTACAATGAGCAGTTCTTC | CASSLNRGYNEQFF
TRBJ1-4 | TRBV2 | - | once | TGTGCCAGCAGTGTTGAGATCAGGTCAGAAAAACTGTTTTTT | CASSVEIRSEKLFF
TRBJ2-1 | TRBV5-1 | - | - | TGCGCCAGCAGCTTGGTAGGGGGGGAGCAGTTCTTC | CASSLVGGEQFF
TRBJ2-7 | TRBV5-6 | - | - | TGTGCCAGCAGCCAGGAGGGGGGCGGTGTCTACGAGCAGTACTTC | CASSQEGGGVYEQYF
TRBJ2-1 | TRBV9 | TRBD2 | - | TGTGCCAGCAGCGTAGGAGTCGGGACTAGCGGGAGTAATGAGCAGTTCTTC | CASSVGVGTSGSNEQFF
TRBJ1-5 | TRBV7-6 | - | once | TGTGCCAGCAGCCAAAACCGGAATCAGCCCCAGCATTTT | CASSQNRNQPQHF
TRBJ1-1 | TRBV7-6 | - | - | TGTGCCAGCAGCTTACGGAGGAACACTGAAGCTTTCTTT | CASSLRRNTEAFF
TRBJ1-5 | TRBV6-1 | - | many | TGTGCCAGCAGTGGAGGGGGACCGAGCAATCAGCCCCAGCATTTT | CASSGGGPSNQPQHF
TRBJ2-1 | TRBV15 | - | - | TGTGCCACCAGCAGTGAGCTCTCTTCCTACAATGAGCAGTTCTTC | CATSSELSSYNEQFF
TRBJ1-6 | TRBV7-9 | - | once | TGTGCCAGCAGCCCCTCGGACAGATCAGGGGTTTCACCCCTCCACTTT | CASSPSDRSGVSPLHF
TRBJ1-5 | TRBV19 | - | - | TGTGCCAGTAGTATAGGTACGGTGGGTCAGCCCCAGCATTTT | CASSIGTVGQPQHF
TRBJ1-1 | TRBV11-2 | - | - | TGTGCCAGCAGCTTAGGTTTTTCTGAAGCTTTCTTT | CASSLGFSEAFF
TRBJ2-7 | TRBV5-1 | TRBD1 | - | TGCGCCAGCAGCCAACGGACCGGGACAGGGGCCAACGAGCAGTACTTC | CASSQRTGTGANEQYF
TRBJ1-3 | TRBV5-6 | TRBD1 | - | TGTGCCAGCAGCTGGACAGGGCCGGGAAACACCATATATTTT | CASSWTGPGNTIYF
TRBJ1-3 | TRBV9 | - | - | TGTGCCAGCAGCGTAGAAGCCTCTGGAAACACCATATATTTT | CASSVEASGNTIYF
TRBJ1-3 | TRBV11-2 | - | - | TGTGCCAGCAGCCAGACAGGCCCGAGGGGACACACCATATATTTT | CASSQTGPRGHTIYF